One T cell receptor (beta chain) is described in this entry. The data were taken from a study of shared clonotypes between healthy human individuals. Among the unsorted PBMC samples, replicate PCRs used about 310 ng DNA, 25,000 to 35,000 T cell genomes. TCRdb keeps only in-frame clones here, not all; method: immunoSEQ multiplex PCR. The table lists about half a million clones, 75% to 85% of them singletons. Donors were healthy HIV-negative adults without recent acute infections or vaccinations. Donors were Caucasian adults residing in Nashville, Tennessee, USA. Each unsorted sample relied on about 94 million PBMCs as its source of genomic DNA. From germline, CDR1 is LGHNA and CDR2 YSLEER. V shed 1 base and J shed 4 bases, with 11 bases lying between them. The CDR3 has 16 residues.

Sequenced material: PBMCs. The chain is built from TRBV4-3 and TRBJ2-6; D is possibly TRBD1 (6 bases). The clonotype originates from a woman aged 40 to 55 in good health. Some clones in this sample may be carry-over from other donors' samples. For the CDR3, the DNA is TGCGCCAGCAGCCAAGTTGGGGGCTTCGGGGCCAACGTCCTGACTTTC. It codes for CASSQVGGFGANVLTF.